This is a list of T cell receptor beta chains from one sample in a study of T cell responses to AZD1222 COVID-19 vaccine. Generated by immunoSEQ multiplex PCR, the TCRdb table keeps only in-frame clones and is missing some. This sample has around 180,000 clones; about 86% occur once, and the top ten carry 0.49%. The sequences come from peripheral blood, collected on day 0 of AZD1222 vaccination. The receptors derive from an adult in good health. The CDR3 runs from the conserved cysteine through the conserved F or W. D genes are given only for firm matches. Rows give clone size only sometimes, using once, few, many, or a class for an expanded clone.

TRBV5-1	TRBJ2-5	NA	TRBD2	CASSSRPNGLASKETQYF	TGCGCCAGCAGCTCGAGGCCCAACGGACTAGCGAGCAAAGAGACCCAGTACTTC
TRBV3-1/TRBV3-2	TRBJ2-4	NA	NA	CASSHSPGTTTLAKNIQYF	TGTGCCAGCAGCCACAGCCCCGGGACCACAACTCTAGCCAAAAACATTCAGTACTTC
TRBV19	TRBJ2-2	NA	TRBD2	CASILAGVDTGELFF	TGTGCCAGCATACTAGCGGGAGTGGACACCGGGGAGCTGTTTTTT
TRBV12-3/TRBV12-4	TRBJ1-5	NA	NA	CASSLRDNQPQHF	TGTGCCAGCAGCCTGCGCGACAATCAGCCCCAGCATTTT
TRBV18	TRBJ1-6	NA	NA	CASSPLREGYNSPLHF	TGTGCCAGCTCACCATTGCGGGAAGGGTATAATTCACCCCTCCACTTT
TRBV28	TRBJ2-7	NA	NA	CASALLLRGLEQYF	TGTGCCAGCGCCCTCCTGCTCCGAGGGCTCGAGCAGTACTTC
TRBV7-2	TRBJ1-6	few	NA	CASSLSGGAHNSPLHF	TGTGCCAGCAGCTTATCCGGGGGCGCCCATAATTCACCCCTCCACTTT
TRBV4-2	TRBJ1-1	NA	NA	CASSQAYRETEAFF	TGTGCCAGCAGCCAGGCATACAGGGAGACTGAAGCTTTCTTT
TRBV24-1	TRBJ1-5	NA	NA	CATSDLGIGASNQPQHF	TGTGCCACCAGTGATTTGGGAATAGGGGCCTCTAATCAGCCCCAGCATTTT
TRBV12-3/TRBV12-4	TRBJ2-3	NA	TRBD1	CASSRGQADTQYF	TGTGCCAGCAGTAGGGGACAGGCAGATACGCAGTATTTT
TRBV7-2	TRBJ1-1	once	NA	CASSSIQRGTEAFF	TGTGCCAGCAGCTCCATTCAGAGGGGCACTGAAGCTTTCTTT
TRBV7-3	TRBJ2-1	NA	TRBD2	CASSVHTSGAFNEQFF	TGTGCCAGCAGCGTTCACACTAGCGGGGCTTTCAATGAGCAGTTCTTC
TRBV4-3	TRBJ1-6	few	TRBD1	CASSTPGTGAPLHF	TGCGCCAGCAGCACACCCGGGACAGGAGCACCCCTCCACTTT
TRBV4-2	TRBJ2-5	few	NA	CASSQDRGGGTQYF	TGTGCCAGCAGCCAAGATAGAGGGGGTGGGACCCAGTACTTC
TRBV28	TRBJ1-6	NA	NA	CASSLRASSYNSPLHF	TGTGCCAGCAGTTTAAGAGCAAGCTCCTATAATTCACCCCTCCACTTT
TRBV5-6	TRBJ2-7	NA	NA	CASSWGATNYEQYF	TGTGCCAGCAGCTGGGGGGCCACTAACTACGAGCAGTACTTC
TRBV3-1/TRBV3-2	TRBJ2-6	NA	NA	CASRVEGANVLTF	TGTGCCAGCAGGGTGGAAGGGGCCAACGTCCTGACTTTC
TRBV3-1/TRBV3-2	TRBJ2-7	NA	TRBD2	CASSTRKGLAAGYEQYF	TGTGCCAGCAGCACTCGGAAAGGACTAGCGGCGGGCTACGAGCAGTACTTC
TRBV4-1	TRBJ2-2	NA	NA	CASSQLSSNTGELFF	TGCGCCAGCAGCCAACTTAGCTCAAACACCGGGGAGCTGTTTTTT
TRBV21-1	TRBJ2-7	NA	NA	CASSLKGGLAGGLPYEQYF	TGTGCCAGCTCCCTGAAGGGGGGACTAGCGGGAGGCCTACCCTACGAGCAGTACTTC
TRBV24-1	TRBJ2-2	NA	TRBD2	CATSPGRANGANTGELFF	TGTGCCACCAGTCCCGGGAGGGCAAATGGGGCGAACACCGGGGAGCTGTTTTTT
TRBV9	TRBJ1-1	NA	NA	CASSGTGRVGHTEAFF	TGTGCCAGCAGCGGGACCGGGAGGGTAGGACACACTGAAGCTTTCTTT
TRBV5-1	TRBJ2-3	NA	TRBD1	CASSLGQGNTDTQYF	TGCGCCAGCAGCTTAGGACAGGGTAACACAGATACGCAGTATTTT
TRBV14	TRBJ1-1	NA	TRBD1	CASSPSTGNGMNTEAFF	TGTGCCAGCAGCCCATCGACAGGGAACGGAATGAACACTGAAGCTTTCTTT
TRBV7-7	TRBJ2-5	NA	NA	CASSPRAGETQYF	TGTGCTAGCAGCCCACGGGCGGGGGAGACCCAGTACTTC
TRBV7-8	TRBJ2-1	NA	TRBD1	CASSLPDRGGYNEQFF	TGTGCCAGCAGCCTACCAGACAGGGGGGGTTACAATGAGCAGTTCTTC
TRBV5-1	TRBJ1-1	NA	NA	CASSLGPGPPGVSTEAFF	TGCGCCAGCAGCTTGGGCCCCGGGCCCCCTGGGGTTTCCACTGAAGCTTTCTTT
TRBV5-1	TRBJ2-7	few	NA	CASSLAGPYEQYF	TGCGCCAGCAGCTTGGCGGGCCCCTACGAGCAGTACTTC
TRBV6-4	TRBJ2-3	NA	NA	CAGPFEPTDTQYF	TGTGCCGGTCCTTTCGAGCCCACAGATACGCAGTATTTT
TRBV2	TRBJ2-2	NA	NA	CASSATGPLGELFF	TGTGCCAGCAGTGCTACAGGTCCACTCGGGGAGCTGTTTTTT
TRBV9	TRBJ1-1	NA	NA	CASSPGTRLFSNTEAFF	TGTGCCAGCAGCCCCGGGACAAGGTTATTCTCGAACACTGAAGCTTTCTTT
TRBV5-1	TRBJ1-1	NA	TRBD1	CASSNPGQGNTEAFF	TGCGCCAGCAGTAATCCGGGACAGGGGAACACTGAAGCTTTCTTT
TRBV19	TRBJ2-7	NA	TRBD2	CASRPGLAGSYEQYF	TGTGCCAGCCGACCGGGACTAGCGGGCTCCTACGAGCAGTACTTC
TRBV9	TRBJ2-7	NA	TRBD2	CASSGKLAPVYEQYF	TGTGCCAGCAGCGGAAAACTAGCGCCAGTCTACGAGCAGTACTTC
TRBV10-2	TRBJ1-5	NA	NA	CASSRDNRNQPQHF	TGCGCCAGCAGCCGGGACAACAGGAATCAGCCCCAGCATTTT
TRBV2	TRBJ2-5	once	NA	CASSQGSETQYF	TGTGCCAGCAGCCAGGGTTCCGAGACCCAGTACTTC
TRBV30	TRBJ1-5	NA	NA	CAWSVTANQPQHF	TGTGCCTGGAGTGTGACAGCTAATCAGCCCCAGCATTTT
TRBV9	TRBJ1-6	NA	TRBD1	CASSVGRGQGGPYNSPLHF	TGTGCCAGCAGCGTAGGAAGGGGACAGGGGGGGCCCTATAATTCACCCCTCCACTTT
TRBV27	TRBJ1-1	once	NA	CASSLPDRNTEAFF	TGTGCCAGCAGTCTCCCGGACAGAAACACTGAAGCTTTCTTT
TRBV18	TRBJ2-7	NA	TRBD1	CASSPGQGVGYEQYF	TGTGCCAGCTCACCGGGACAGGGGGTTGGCTACGAGCAGTACTTC
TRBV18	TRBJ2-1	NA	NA	CASSPIGYNEQFF	TGTGCCAGCTCACCTATAGGCTACAATGAGCAGTTCTTC
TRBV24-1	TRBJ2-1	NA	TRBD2	CATSDSGTRAIHEQFF	TGTGCCACCAGTGACTCCGGGACTAGAGCCATCCATGAGCAGTTCTTC
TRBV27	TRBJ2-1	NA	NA	CASSTRKMGENEQFF	TGTGCCAGCAGTACCCGCAAGATGGGCGAGAATGAGCAGTTCTTC
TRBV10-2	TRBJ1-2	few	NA	CASSEGAANYGYTF	TGCGCCAGCAGTGAGGGGGCGGCTAACTATGGCTACACCTTC
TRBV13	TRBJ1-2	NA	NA	CASSLNGGIDGYTF	TGTGCCAGCAGCCTCAACGGAGGGATCGATGGCTACACCTTC
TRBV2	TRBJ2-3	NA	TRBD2	CASRQAGVPQYF	TGTGCCAGCAGGCAAGCGGGAGTCCCGCAGTATTTT
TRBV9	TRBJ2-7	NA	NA	CASSVGDGSLREQYF	TGTGCCAGCAGCGTGGGGGACGGTAGTCTACGGGAGCAGTACTTC
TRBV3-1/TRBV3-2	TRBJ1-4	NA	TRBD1	CASNYGQGAGEKLFF	TGTGCCAGCAATTACGGACAGGGAGCGGGTGAAAAACTGTTTTTT